The 30 T cell receptor beta chains in this list originate from one sample, sequenced in a study of blood T cell repertoires in COVID-19. Sequenced by immunoSEQ multiplex PCR; TCRdb stores in-frame clones only, minus some. The profile shows 130,000 to 150,000 clones, less than 85% of them singletons. The sample was peripheral blood. These receptors were obtained from a woman aged 80 or over in a cohort sampled during active or convalescent COVID-19.

This clone was observed a single time. The chain uses TRBV5-5 and TRBJ1-5; D is unclear. Looked up from germline, CDR1 is SGHKS and CDR2 is YYEKEE (reference sequence). Trimming pared 4 bases from V and 2 bases from J, leaving 16 bases between. The CDR3 sequence is 16 residues long. The CDR3 protein is CASSGGSSLGNQPQHF. CDR3 nucleotides: TGTGCCAGCAGCGGAGGATCTTCACTTGGCAATCAGCCCCAGCATTTT.

This chain joins TRBV15 and TRBJ2-7, with D unresolved. The CDR3 totals 13 residues. Trimming left V 0 bases short and J 6 bases short, with 9 bases between. Germline values: CDR1 LNHNV, CDR2 YYDKDF (reference sequence). The CDR3 region is CATSRDTASEQYF. CDR3 coding DNA: TGTGCCACCAGCAGAGATACAGCCTCCGAGCAGTACTTC.

This chain links TRBV28 with TRBJ1-1, with D perhaps TRBD1 (6 bases). The CDR3 sequence is 15 residues long. V was clipped by 6 bases and J by 4 bases, with 18 bases between them. Per the germline V gene, CDR1 is MDHEN and CDR2 is SYDVKM. CDR3 in amino acids: CASRAGTGWGTEAFF. CDR3 nucleotide sequence: TGTGCCAGCAGAGCCGGTACAGGGTGGGGCACTGAAGCTTTCTTT.

This chain links TRBV5-6 with TRBJ2-5; 9 bases agree with TRBD1. The CDR3 consists of 16 residues. Germline assignment: CDR1 SGHDT and CDR2 YYEEEE. V dropped 3 bases and J dropped 2; count of bases not matched to a gene: 8. As DNA, the CDR3 is TGTGCCAGCAGCTCCACAGGGGGCGCGCGGCAAGAGACCCAGTACTTC. Amino acid sequence: CASSSTGGARQETQYF.

This clone appeared once. J is TRBJ2-7 and V is TRBV28; 7 nucleotides agree with TRBD1. V was pared by 5 bases and J by 4 bases, with 5 bases of the junction left unmatched. The CDR3 runs to 13 residues. Germline-derived CDR1 and CDR2 are MDHEN and SYDVKM. CDR3 DNA sequence: TGTGCCAGCAGTCAACAGGGGAAATACGAGCAGTACGTC. This sequence encodes CASSQQGKYEQYV.

The chain links TRBV29-1 to TRBJ2-1; maybe TRBD2 (7 bases). V lost 4 bases and J 7 bases, leaving 23 bases between the germline ends. The CDR3 runs 16 residues. Germline V gene data show CDR1 as SQVTM and CDR2 as ANQGSEA. This CDR3 is CSVGWSRGGPGNEQFF. As DNA, the CDR3 is TGCAGCGTTGGTTGGAGTAGGGGGGGGCCGGGTAATGAGCAGTTCTTC.

The chain recombines TRBV12-5 with TRBJ1-3, with TRBD1 identical over 10 bases. Per germline, CDR1 LGHNT and CDR2 FRNRAP. V lost 0 bases and J lost 3; bases outside the gene matches: 5. This CDR3 is 17 amino acids long. The CDR3 DNA follows: TGTGCTAGTGGTTTGGTTCGGACAGGGGGTTATGGAAACACCATATATTTT. Its protein product is CASGLVRTGGYGNTIYF.

This clone appeared once. The genes are TRBV2 and TRBJ1-1; TRBD1 matches 7 bases. This CDR3 is built from 14 residues. V lost 6 bases, J lost 0 bases, and 4 bases stayed unmatched. CDR1 and CDR2 from the germline V gene are SNHLY and FYNNEI. CDR3 DNA sequence: TGTGCCAGCAGGCGGACAGGAATGAACACTGAAGCTTTCTTT. Residues: CASRRTGMNTEAFF.

This clone occurred many times. This chain uses TRBV5-1 with TRBJ1-4; 12 positions match TRBD1. V dropped 4 bases and J dropped 3; count of bases not matched to a gene: 4. Germline V gene data show CDR1 as SGHRS and CDR2 as YFSETQ. This CDR3 contains 16 residues. The CDR3 DNA follows: TGCGCCAGCAGCCCGGGACAGGGGGCGGCTAATGAAAAACTGTTTTTT. Encoded protein: CASSPGQGAANEKLFF.

V gene TRBV5-6 combines with J gene TRBJ1-2, with TRBD1 matching 12 bases. The V segment lost 3 bases and the J segment 8 bases; nucleotides outside the gene matches: 5. The V gene's germline CDR1 is SGHDT and CDR2 YYEEEE. The CDR3 runs 14 residues. For the CDR3, the DNA is TGTGCCAGCAGCTGGGACAGGGGGCTGCACGGCTACACCTTC. Its translation is CASSWDRGLHGYTF.

This sequence joins TRBV3-1 (or the pseudogene TRBV3-2) and TRBJ2-7; 8 bases line up with TRBD2. Germline V gene sequence: CDR1 LGHDT, CDR2 YNNKEL (reference sequence). Trimming cost V 5 bases and J 0 bases; bases outside gene matches: 9. This CDR3 has 16 amino acids. CDR3 coding DNA: TGTGCCAGCAGCGGACGGGGGGGTTATAGCTCCTACGAGCAGTACTTC. It encodes CASSGRGGYSSYEQYF.

The rearrangement joins TRBV5-4 to TRBJ2-5; TRBD1 is a possible D gene (7 bases). V lost 3 bases and J 0 bases, leaving 12 bases between the germline ends. The CDR3 sequence is 15 residues long. Germline V lookup: CDR1 SGHNT, CDR2 YYREEE (reference sequence). This CDR3 reads CASSSQGGNQETQYF. CDR3 in DNA: TGTGCCAGCAGCTCCCAGGGGGGCAACCAAGAGACCCAGTACTTC.

This chain links TRBV3-1 (or the pseudogene TRBV3-2) with TRBJ2-5; no clear D. The CDR3 covers 17 residues. The V end lost 0 bases, the J end lost 3 bases, and 17 bases lay between the germline ends. Germline CDR1 and CDR2: LGHDT and YNNKEL (reference sequence). The CDR3 sequence is CASSQDRRGISKETQYF. CDR3 coding DNA: TGTGCCAGCAGCCAAGATAGGAGAGGAATCTCAAAAGAGACCCAGTACTTC.

The V call is TRBV18, the J call TRBJ1-1; a weak D match, TRBD1 (6 bases). Germline-derived CDR1 and CDR2 are KGHSH and LQKENI. This CDR3 has 15 amino acids. The V gene lost 3 bases and the J gene lost 5 bases, with 16 bases spanning the gap. The chain's CDR3 is CASSPERGRRTEAFF. CDR3 nucleotides: TGTGCCAGCTCACCTGAGCGGGGGCGGCGGACTGAAGCTTTCTTT.

The V call is TRBV11-2, the J call TRBJ2-6; D is perhaps TRBD1 (6 bases). CDR1 and CDR2 from the germline V gene are SGHAT and FQNNGV. V shed 3 bases and J shed 4 bases, with 10 bases lying between them. The CDR3 has 15 amino acids. This chain's CDR3 is CASSFWGLGANVLTF. CDR3 nucleotide sequence: TGTGCCAGCAGCTTCTGGGGGCTCGGGGCCAACGTCCTGACTTTC.

The chain links TRBV23-1 to TRBJ2-3, with 10 bases aligning to TRBD2. TRBV23-1 is an open reading frame, and its role is uncertain. With V trimmed by 1 base and J by 0 bases, 4 bases remained unmatched. The CDR3 is 17 amino acids. CDR3 protein: CASSQFASGGSTDTQYF. In nucleotides, the CDR3 is TGCGCCAGCAGTCAATTCGCTAGCGGGGGTAGCACAGATACGCAGTATTTT.

The CDR3 reads CAWKPTLAGGFYNEQFF. CDR3 DNA sequence: TGTGCCTGGAAACCGACCCTAGCGGGGGGCTTCTACAATGAGCAGTTCTTC. V usage is TRBV30 and J usage is TRBJ2-1; 11 nucleotides align to TRBD2. Germline assignment: CDR1 GTSNPN and CDR2 SVGIG (reference sequence). V lost 4 bases and J lost 3; bases outside the gene matches: 11. CDR3 length equals 17 residues. The complete variable domain, with remaining parts taken from reference TRBV30 and TRBJ2-1, reads SQTIHQWPATLVQPVGSPLSLECTVEGTSNPNLYWYRQAAGRGLQLLFYSVGIGQISSEVPQNLSASRPQDRQFILSSKKLLLSDSGFYLCAWKPTLAGGFYNEQFFGPGTRLTVL.

V gene TRBV5-6 combines with J gene TRBJ1-6; possibly TRBD1 for D (5 bases). Germline V gives CDR1 SGHDT, CDR2 YYEEEE. The CDR3 totals 15 residues. V was cut by 4 bases and J by 10 bases, with 18 bases left in between. CDR3: CASSPRAGLGSPLHF. In DNA form, the CDR3 reads TGTGCCAGCAGCCCCAGGGCAGGGCTCGGGTCACCCCTCCACTTT.

The rearrangement links TRBV19 to TRBJ2-5; tentative D call: TRBD1 (5 bases). This CDR3 spans 11 amino acids. The V end was cut by 1 base, the J end by 8 bases, with 5 bases between. Germline V lookup: CDR1 LNHDA, CDR2 SQIVND (reference sequence). This CDR3 is CASSIGGTQYF. As DNA, the CDR3 is TGTGCCAGTAGTATAGGGGGCACCCAGTACTTC.

This CDR3 reads CASSRLAGGKDTQYF. The CDR3 nucleotides read TGTGCCAGCAGTCGACTAGCGGGGGGTAAAGATACGCAGTATTTT. This chain links TRBV7-2 with TRBJ2-3, with 13 bases lining up with TRBD2. The germline V gene encodes CDR1 SGHTA and CDR2 FQGNSA. J gave up 5 bases and V 6 bases, and 5 bases lay outside the gene matches. The CDR3 contains 15 residues.

This clone was counted many times. The V call is TRBV28, the J call TRBJ1-5; D gene ambiguous. The CDR3 has 12 amino acids. Germline V gives CDR1 MDHEN, CDR2 SYDVKM. The V gene lost 7 bases and the J gene lost 0 bases, with 4 bases spanning the gap. CDR3 residues: CASTRSNQPQHF. The CDR3 nucleotides are TGTGCCAGCACCCGTAGCAATCAGCCCCAGCATTTT.

This clone was detected only once. The chain is built from TRBV5-4 and TRBJ1-1, with 8 bases that match TRBD1. This CDR3 spans 15 amino acids. Germline-derived CDR1 and CDR2 are SGHNT and YYREEE (reference sequence). V was pared by 4 bases and J by 1 base, with 6 bases of the junction left unmatched. The CDR3: CASSPGGGWNTEAFF. DNA for the CDR3: TGTGCCAGCAGCCCAGGGGGCGGGTGGAACACTGAAGCTTTCTTT.

V usage is TRBV11-3 and J usage is TRBJ2-3; TRBD1 matches at 8 bases. The CDR3 has 15 amino acids. V shed 4 bases and J 1 base; nucleotides not matched to a gene: 4. Germline V lookup: CDR1 SGHNT, CDR2 YENEEA. The CDR3, as DNA: TGTGCCAGCAGCTCGACAGGGGATGGCACAGATACGCAGTATTTT. Its protein is CASSSTGDGTDTQYF. The full variable domain, with the rest looked up from reference TRBV11-3 and TRBJ2-3, is EAGVVQSPRYKIIEKKQPVAFWCNPISGHNTLYWYLQNLGQGPELLIRYENEEAVDDSQLPKDRFSAERLKGVDSTLKIQPAELGDSAVYLCASSSTGDGTDTQYFGPGTRLTVL.

Written as DNA, the CDR3 is TGTGCCAGCAGCTTAAACTTCGGGGGCCAAGAGACCCAGTACTTC. It translates to CASSLNFGGQETQYF. This chain connects TRBV11-1 to TRBJ2-5, with a possible D match to TRBD2 (6 bases). This CDR3 has 15 amino acids. Per the germline V gene, CDR1 is SGHAT and CDR2 is FQDESV (reference sequence). The V end lost 2 bases, the J end lost 1 base, and 11 bases lay between the germline ends. Using reference TRBV11-1 and TRBJ2-5 for the parts outside the CDR3, the full variable domain is EAEVAQSPRYKITEKSQAVAFWCDPISGHATLYWYRQILGQGPELLVQFQDESVVDDSQLPKDRFSAERLKGVDSTLKIQPAELGDSAMYLCASSLNFGGQETQYFGPGTRLLVL.

The sample holds one count of this clone. The chain joins TRBV4-1 to TRBJ2-1; 7 positions agree with TRBD2. The germline CDR1 and CDR2 sequences are MGHRA and YSYEKL. After removal of 1 base from V and 5 bases from J, the junction contained 17 bases not matched to a gene. This CDR3 is built from 19 residues. The CDR3 region is CASSQGGRGGRITHNEQFF. CDR3 DNA: TGCGCCAGCAGCCAAGGGGGACGCGGGGGACGAATAACTCACAATGAGCAGTTCTTC.

This clone was counted a single time. The chain recombines TRBV19 with TRBJ1-5; D perhaps matches TRBD1 (5 bases). CDR1 is LNHDA, CDR2 SQIVND, per germline (reference sequence). V was shortened by 7 bases and J by 7 bases, with 20 bases between the two germline ends. The CDR3 contains 15 residues. CDR3 DNA sequence: TGTGCCAGTAAGGGGCTCTCGTCCCTCTGGCAGCCCCAGCATTTT. It translates to CASKGLSSLWQPQHF.

The chain couples TRBV9 to TRBJ2-3, with no clear D. Between the trimmed V and J ends, which lost 3 bases and 1 base, there was a span of 9 bases. Germline V gives CDR1 SGDLS, CDR2 YYNGEE. The CDR3 spans 14 residues. CDR3 loop: CASSADWGTDTQYF. Written as DNA, the CDR3 is TGTGCCAGCAGCGCCGACTGGGGCACAGATACGCAGTATTTT.

This clone has only a few counts. The chain combines TRBV24-1 with TRBJ2-3; 8 nucleotides align to TRBD1. V shed 5 bases, J shed 6 bases, and the junction held 9 bases outside the gene matches. CDR3 length: 15 residues. Looked up from germline, CDR1 is KGHDR and CDR2 is SFDVKD. CDR3 nucleotides: TGTGCCACCAGTGGTATGGAACAGGGGGACGATACGCAGTATTTT. Protein product: CATSGMEQGDDTQYF.

Worth noting for this clone: The same CDR3 can be traced to other DNA sequences in this sample. The chain employs TRBV6-5 and TRBJ1-5; TRBD1 matches 9 bases. The germline V gene encodes CDR1 MNHEY and CDR2 SVGAGI. This CDR3 has 15 residues. V gave up 5 bases and J gave up 2 bases; unmatched junction bases: 4. CDR3 protein: CASSPDRGGNQPQHF. CDR3 DNA: TGTGCCAGCAGTCCGGACAGGGGTGGCAATCAGCCCCAGCATTTT.

This chain links TRBV28 with TRBJ2-7; tentatively, D is TRBD1 (7 bases). CDR3 size: 12 residues. The germline V and J ends were trimmed by 3 bases and 9 bases, with 12 bases remaining between them. In germline, CDR1 is MDHEN, CDR2 SYDVKM. The CDR3 bases are TGTGCCAGCAGTTTGGGCCAGGGGGGGCAGTACGTC. It is translated as CASSLGQGGQYV.